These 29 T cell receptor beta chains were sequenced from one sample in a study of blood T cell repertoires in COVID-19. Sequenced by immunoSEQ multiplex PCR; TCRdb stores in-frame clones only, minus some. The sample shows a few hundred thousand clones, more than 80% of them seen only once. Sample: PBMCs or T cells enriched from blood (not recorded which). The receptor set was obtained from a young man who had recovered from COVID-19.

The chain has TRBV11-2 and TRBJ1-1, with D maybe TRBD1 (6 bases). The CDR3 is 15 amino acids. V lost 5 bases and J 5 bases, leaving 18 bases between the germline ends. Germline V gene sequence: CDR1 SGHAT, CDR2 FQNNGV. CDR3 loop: CASSPRGGAGTEAFF. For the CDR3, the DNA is TGTGCCAGCAGCCCCCGGGGGGGGGCGGGGACTGAAGCTTTCTTT.

CDR3 sequence reads: CASSLAYRGIGTNEKLFF. The DNA of the CDR3 is TGTGCCAGCAGCTTAGCCTACAGGGGGATTGGCACTAATGAAAAACTGTTTTTT. This chain joins TRBV7-6 and TRBJ1-4; 8 bases map to TRBD1. Germline V CDR1 and CDR2: SGHVS, FNYEAQ. This CDR3 is 18 amino acids long. Trimming cost V 0 bases and J 2 bases; bases outside gene matches: 8.

CDR3 residues: CASSAPLGIATNNEQFF. For the CDR3, the DNA is TGTGCCAGCAGCGCCCCCCTGGGGATAGCGACTAACAATGAGCAGTTCTTC. The V call is TRBV9, the J call TRBJ2-1, with D possibly TRBD2 on 5 matching bases. CDR1 is SGDLS and CDR2 is YYNGEE in the germline V gene. The CDR3 has 17 amino acids. V shed 3 bases and J shed 5 bases, with 21 bases lying between them.

The CDR3, as DNA: TGTGCCAGCAGTTACGACGCTATAGGGGGCACAGATACGCAGTATTTT. It is translated as CASSYDAIGGTDTQYF. The rearrangement joins TRBV6-2 or TRBV6-3 to TRBJ2-3, with D tentatively TRBD1 (5 bases). Trimming pared 2 bases from V and 1 base from J, leaving 13 bases between. The germline CDR1 and CDR2 sequences are MNHEY and SVGEGT. The CDR3 totals 16 residues.

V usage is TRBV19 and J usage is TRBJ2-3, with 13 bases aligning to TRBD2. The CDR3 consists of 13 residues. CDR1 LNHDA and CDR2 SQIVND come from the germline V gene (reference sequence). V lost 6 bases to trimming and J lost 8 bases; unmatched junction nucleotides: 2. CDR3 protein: CASRGLAGATQYF. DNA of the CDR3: TGTGCCAGTAGAGGACTAGCGGGAGCTACGCAGTATTTT. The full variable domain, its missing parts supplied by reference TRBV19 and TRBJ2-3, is DGGITQSPKYLFRKEGQNVTLSCEQNLNHDAMYWYRQDPGQGLRLIYYSQIVNDFQKGDIAEGYSVSREKKESFPLTVTSAQKNPTAFYLCASRGLAGATQYFGPGTRLTVL.

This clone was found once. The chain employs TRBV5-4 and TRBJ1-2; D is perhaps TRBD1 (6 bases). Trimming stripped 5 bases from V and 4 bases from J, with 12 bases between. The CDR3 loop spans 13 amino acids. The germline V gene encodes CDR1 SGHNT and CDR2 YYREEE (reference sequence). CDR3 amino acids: CASRQETGYGYTF. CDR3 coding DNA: TGTGCCAGCAGACAGGAGACAGGCTATGGCTACACCTTC.

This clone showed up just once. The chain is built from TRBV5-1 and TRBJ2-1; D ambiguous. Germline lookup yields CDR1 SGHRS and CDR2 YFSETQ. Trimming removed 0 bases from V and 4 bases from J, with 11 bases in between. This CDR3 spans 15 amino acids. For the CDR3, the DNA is TGCGCCAGCAGCTTGGCAGGCCAACGTTACAATGAGCAGTTCTTC. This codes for CASSLAGQRYNEQFF.

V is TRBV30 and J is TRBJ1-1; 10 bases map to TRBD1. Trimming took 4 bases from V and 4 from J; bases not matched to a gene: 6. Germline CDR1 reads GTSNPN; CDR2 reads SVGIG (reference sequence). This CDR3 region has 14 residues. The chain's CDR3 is CAWTTGTGVTEAFF. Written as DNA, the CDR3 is TGTGCCTGGACCACCGGGACAGGGGTCACTGAAGCTTTCTTT.

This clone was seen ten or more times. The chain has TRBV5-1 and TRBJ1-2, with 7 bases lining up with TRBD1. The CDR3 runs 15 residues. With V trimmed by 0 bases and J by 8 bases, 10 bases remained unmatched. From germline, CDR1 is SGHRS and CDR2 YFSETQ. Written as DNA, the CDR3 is TGCGCCAGCAGCTTGGGGACAGGAATTCAGGGCGGCTACACCTTC. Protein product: CASSLGTGIQGGYTF.

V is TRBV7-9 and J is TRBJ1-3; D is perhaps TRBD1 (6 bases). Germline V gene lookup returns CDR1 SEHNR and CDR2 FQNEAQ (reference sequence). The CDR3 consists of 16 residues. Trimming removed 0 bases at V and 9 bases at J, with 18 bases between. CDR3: CASSLAASGLGGTIYF. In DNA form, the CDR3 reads TGTGCCAGCAGCTTAGCGGCGTCGGGTTTAGGGGGCACCATATATTTT.

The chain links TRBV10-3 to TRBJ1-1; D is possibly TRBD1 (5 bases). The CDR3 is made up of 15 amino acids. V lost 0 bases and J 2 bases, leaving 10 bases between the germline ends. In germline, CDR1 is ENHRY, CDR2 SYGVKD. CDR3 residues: CAISESQGANTEAFF. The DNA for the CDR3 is TGTGCCATCAGTGAGTCGCAGGGCGCTAACACTGAAGCTTTCTTT.

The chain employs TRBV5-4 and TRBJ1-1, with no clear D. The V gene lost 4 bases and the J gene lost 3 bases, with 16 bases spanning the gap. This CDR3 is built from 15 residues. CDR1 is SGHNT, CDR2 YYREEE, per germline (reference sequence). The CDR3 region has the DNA TGTGCCAGCAGCCCCGGGAGCCCGGATTACACTGAAGCTTTCTTT. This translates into CASSPGSPDYTEAFF.

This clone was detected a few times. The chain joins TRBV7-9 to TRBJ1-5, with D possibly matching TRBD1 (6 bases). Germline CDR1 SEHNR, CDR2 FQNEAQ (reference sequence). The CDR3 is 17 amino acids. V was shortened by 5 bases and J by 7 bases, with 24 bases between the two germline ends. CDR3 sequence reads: CASSVYPDSLLGQPQHF. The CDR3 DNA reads TGTGCCAGCAGCGTCTACCCGGACAGCCTTTTAGGACAGCCCCAGCATTTT. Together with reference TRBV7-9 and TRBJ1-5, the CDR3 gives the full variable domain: DTGVSQNPRHKITKRGQNVTFRCDPISEHNRLYWYRQTLGQGPEFLTYFQNEAQLEKSRLLSDRFSAERPKGSFSTLEIQRTEQGDSAMYLCASSVYPDSLLGQPQHFGDGTRLSIL.

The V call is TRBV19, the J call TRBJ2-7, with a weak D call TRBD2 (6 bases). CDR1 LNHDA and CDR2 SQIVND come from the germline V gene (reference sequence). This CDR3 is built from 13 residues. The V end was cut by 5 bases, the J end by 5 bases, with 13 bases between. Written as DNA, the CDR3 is TGTGCCAGTAGTTCGACTAGAGGAGACGAGCAGTACTTC. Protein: CASSSTRGDEQYF.

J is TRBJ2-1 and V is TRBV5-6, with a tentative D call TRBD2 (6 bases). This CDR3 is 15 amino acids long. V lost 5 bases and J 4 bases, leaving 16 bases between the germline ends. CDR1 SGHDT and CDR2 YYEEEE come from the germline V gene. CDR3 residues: CASSDPGLRYNEQFF. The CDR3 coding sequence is TGTGCCAGCAGTGACCCGGGACTTCGATACAATGAGCAGTTCTTC.

CDR3 nucleotide sequence: TGTGCCAGCAGCTTGGCGCCCCGGGACAGCGAAGCTTTCTTT. Translating it yields CASSLAPRDSEAFF. V gene TRBV5-5 combines with J gene TRBJ1-1, with 7 bases that match TRBD1. This CDR3 contains 14 residues. Losses at the gene ends were 0 bases for V and 8 bases for J; bases not matched to a gene: 7. From germline, CDR1 is SGHKS and CDR2 YYEKEE (reference sequence).

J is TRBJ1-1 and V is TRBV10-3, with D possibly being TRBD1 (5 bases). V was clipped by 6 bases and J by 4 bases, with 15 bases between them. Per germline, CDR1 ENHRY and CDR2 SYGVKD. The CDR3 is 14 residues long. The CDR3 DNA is TGTGCCATCAGCCCAGCTGGGGCGAGCACTGAAGCTTTCTTT. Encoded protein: CAISPAGASTEAFF.

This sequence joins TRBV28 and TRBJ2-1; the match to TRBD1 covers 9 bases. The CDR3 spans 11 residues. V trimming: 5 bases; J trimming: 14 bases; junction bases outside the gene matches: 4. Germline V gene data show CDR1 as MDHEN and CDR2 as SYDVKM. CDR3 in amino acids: CASSKGQGEFF. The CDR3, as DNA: TGTGCCAGCAGTAAGGGACAGGGTGAGTTCTTC.

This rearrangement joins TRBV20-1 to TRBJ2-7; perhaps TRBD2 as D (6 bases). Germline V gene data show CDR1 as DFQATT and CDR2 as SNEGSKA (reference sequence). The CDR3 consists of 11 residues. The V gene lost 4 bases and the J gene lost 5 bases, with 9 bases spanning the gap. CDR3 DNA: TGCAGTGCTATTCGCGGGAACGAGCAGTACTTC. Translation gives CSAIRGNEQYF.

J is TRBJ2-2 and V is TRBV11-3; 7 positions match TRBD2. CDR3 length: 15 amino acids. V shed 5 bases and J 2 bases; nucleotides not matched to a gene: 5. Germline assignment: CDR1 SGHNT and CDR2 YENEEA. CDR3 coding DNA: TGTGCCAGCAGCCCCTCGGGACTAAACACCGGGGAGCTGTTTTTT. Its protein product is CASSPSGLNTGELFF.

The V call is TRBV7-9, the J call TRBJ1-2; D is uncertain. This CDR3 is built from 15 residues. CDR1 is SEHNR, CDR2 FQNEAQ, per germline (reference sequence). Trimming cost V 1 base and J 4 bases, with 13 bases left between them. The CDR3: CASSLGSLKAYGYTF. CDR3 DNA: TGTGCCAGCAGCTTAGGGTCACTAAAGGCCTATGGCTACACCTTC.

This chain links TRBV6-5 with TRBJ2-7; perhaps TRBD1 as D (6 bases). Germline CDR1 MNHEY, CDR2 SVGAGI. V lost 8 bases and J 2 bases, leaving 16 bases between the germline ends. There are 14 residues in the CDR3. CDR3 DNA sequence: TGTGCCAGCGAACAAAATACAGGGACCTACGAGCAGTACTTC. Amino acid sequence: CASEQNTGTYEQYF.

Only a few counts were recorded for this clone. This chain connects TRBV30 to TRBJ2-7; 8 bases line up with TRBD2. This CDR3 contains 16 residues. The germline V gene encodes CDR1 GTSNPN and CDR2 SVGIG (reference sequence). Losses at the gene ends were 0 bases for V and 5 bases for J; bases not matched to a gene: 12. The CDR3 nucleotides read TGTGCCTGGAGTGTGGTGGTAGCGGGAAGGGGTGACGAGCAGTACTTC. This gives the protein CAWSVVVAGRGDEQYF.

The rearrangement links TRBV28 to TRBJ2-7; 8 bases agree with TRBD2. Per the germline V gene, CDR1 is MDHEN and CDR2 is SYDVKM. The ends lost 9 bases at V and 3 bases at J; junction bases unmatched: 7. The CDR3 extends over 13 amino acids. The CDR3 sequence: CASKRERFYEQYF. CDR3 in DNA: TGTGCCAGTAAGCGGGAGAGGTTCTACGAGCAGTACTTC.

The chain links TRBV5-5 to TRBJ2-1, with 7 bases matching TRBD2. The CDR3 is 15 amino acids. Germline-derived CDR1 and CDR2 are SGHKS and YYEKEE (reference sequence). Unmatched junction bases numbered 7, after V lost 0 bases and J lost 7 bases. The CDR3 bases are TGTGCCAGCAGCTTGGAAAGCACGGGAGGTAATGAGCAGTTCTTC. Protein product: CASSLESTGGNEQFF.

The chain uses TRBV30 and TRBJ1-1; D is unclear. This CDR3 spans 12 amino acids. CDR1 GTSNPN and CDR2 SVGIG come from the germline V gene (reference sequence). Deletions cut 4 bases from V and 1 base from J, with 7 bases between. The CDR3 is CAWNPQNTEAFF. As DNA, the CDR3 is TGTGCCTGGAACCCACAGAACACTGAAGCTTTCTTT.

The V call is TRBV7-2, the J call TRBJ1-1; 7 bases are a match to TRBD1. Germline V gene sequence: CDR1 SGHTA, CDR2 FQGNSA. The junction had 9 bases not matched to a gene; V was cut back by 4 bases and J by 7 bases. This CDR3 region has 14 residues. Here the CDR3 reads CASSWRGTEDEAFF. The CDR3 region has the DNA TGTGCCAGCAGCTGGAGAGGGACAGAAGATGAAGCTTTCTTT.

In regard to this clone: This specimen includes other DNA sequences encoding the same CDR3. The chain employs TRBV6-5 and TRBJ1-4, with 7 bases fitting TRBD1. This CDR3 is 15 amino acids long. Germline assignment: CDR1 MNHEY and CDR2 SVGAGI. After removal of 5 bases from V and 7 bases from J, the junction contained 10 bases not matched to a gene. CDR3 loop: CASSRTTGVGEKLFF. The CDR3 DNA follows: TGTGCCAGCAGTCGAACTACAGGGGTGGGTGAAAAACTGTTTTTT.

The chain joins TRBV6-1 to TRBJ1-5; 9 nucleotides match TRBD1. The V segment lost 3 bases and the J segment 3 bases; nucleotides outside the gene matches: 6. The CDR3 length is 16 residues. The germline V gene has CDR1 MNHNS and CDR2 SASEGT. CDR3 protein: CASSDPGQGNNQPQHF. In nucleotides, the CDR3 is TGTGCCAGCAGTGACCCGGGACAGGGAAACAATCAGCCCCAGCATTTT.